Each of the 2 T cell receptor beta chains below was sequenced from the same sample in a study of shared clonotypes between healthy human individuals. Clones were sequenced by immunoSEQ multiplex PCR, and TCRdb holds only the in-frame ones, with some missing. The sample shows about 600,000 clones, roughly 97% of them seen only once. The sample was naive CD4+ T cells sorted from blood. Subset meaning: CD45RA+ positively selected. These receptors were taken from a woman in her twenties or thirties in good health.

The rearrangement uses TRBV5-1 and TRBJ2-7; TRBD1 matches at 7 bases. This CDR3 is 15 amino acids long. Germline V lookup: CDR1 SGHRS, CDR2 YFSETQ. V was pared by 4 bases and J by 3 bases, with 10 bases of the junction left unmatched. The CDR3 reads CASSEPGQLLYEQYF. In DNA, the CDR3 is TGCGCCAGCAGCGAACCGGGACAGCTTCTCTACGAGCAGTACTTC.

The chain links TRBV2 to TRBJ2-7; D might be TRBD1 or TRBD2, each matching 6 bases. This CDR3 comprises 13 residues. V lost 6 bases and J lost 6, with 15 bases in between. The V gene's germline CDR1 is SNHLY and CDR2 FYNNEI. Here the CDR3 DNA reads TGTGCCAGCAGGCTAGGGGGGCTCGGCGAGCAGTACTTC. Encoded protein: CASRLGGLGEQYF.